This TCR beta chain is from a study of regulatory T cells in long-lasting Graves disease. In building TCR beta libraries, iRepertoire HTBI primers were used together with Arm-PCR of CDR3 regions. MiXCR, applied by TCRdb to the multiplex PCR reads, yields one record per CDR3 protein. This repertoire shows about 540,000 distinct CDR3 sequences, approximately 13% found once; its top ten account for roughly 10%. The time point was: newly diagnosed GD, antithyroid drugs for less than 3 months. Extracted RNA from PBMCs served as the source of the TCR library. There are many counts of this clonotype. The ends were cut back, 7 bases at V and 5 bases at J, with 18 bases in the middle. There are 14 residues in the CDR3. In addition, the sample was reused for a study of T cells in Graves' hyperthyroidism and ophthalmopathy. That work states: The majority of expanded thyroid clonotypes above 0.001 also appeared in blood.

The TCR sequence derives from a man between 25 and 39 years old with Graves disease. This chain links TRBV12-3 or TRBV12-4 with TRBJ2-7; either TRBD1 or TRBD2 may supply D (6 bases each). The sequencing used peripheral blood mononuclear cells (PBMCs), collected at new diagnosis, from a patient treated with antithyroid drugs. CDR3 DNA: TGTGCCAGCACCCCGGGGGCCTTAACCAACGAGCAGTACTTC. This gives the protein CASTPGALTNEQYF.